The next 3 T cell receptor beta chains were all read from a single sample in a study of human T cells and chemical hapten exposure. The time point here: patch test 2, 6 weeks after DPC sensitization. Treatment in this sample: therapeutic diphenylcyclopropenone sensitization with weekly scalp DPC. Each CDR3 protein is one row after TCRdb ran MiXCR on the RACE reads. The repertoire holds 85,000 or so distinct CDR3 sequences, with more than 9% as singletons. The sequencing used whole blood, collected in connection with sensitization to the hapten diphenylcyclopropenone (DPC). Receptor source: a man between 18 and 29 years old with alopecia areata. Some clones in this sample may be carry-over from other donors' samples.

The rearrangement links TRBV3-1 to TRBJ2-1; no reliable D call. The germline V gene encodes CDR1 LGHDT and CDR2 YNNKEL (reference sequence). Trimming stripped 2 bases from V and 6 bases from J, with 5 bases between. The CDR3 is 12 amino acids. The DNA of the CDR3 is TGTGCCAGCAGCCAACTTGTCAATGAGCAGTTCTTC. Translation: CASSQLVNEQFF.

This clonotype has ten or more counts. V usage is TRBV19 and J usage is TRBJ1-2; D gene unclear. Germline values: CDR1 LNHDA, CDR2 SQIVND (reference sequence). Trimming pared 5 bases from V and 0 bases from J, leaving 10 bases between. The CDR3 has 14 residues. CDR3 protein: CASSSTPANYGYTF. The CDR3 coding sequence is TGTGCCAGTAGTTCGACACCCGCTAACTATGGCTACACCTTC.

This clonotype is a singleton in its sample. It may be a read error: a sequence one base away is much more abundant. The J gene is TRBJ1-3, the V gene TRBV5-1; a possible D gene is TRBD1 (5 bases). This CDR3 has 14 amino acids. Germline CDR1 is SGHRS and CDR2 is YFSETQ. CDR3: CAGSLSGSGNTIYF. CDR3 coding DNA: TGCGCCGGCAGCTTGTCAGGGTCCGGAAACACCATATATTTT.